A selection of T cell receptor beta chains follows, all from one sample in a study of blood T cell repertoires in COVID-19. Profiling relied on immunoSEQ multiplex PCR, and the TCRdb table lists in-frame clones only, not all of them. Of about 170,000 clones listed, around 88% are singletons. Source material: peripheral blood. These receptors came from a woman in her 70s who had recovered from COVID-19. Each CDR3 is given with its conserved first and last residue. A D gene is named only where the DNA matches it firmly. Some rows mark clone size as missing; the rest say once, few, many or name a class of expanded clone.

J: TRBJ1-4
D: -
size: -
V: TRBV27
DNA: TGTGCCAGCAGGTCAAATGAAAAACTGTTTTTT
CDR3: CASRSNEKLFF

J: TRBJ2-1
D: -
size: -
V: TRBV7-2
DNA: TGTGCCAGCAGCTTTCATAGCGGCAATGAGCAGTTCTTC
CDR3: CASSFHSGNEQFF

J: TRBJ2-3
D: TRBD2
size: -
V: TRBV5-1
DNA: TGCGCCAGCAGTTCCGGGACTAGCGGGAGAGATACGCAGTATTTT
CDR3: CASSSGTSGRDTQYF

J: TRBJ1-2
D: -
size: -
V: TRBV7-2
DNA: TGTGCCAGCAGGCCCGGGGGGACCGGCTATGGCTACACCTTC
CDR3: CASRPGGTGYGYTF

J: TRBJ2-1
D: TRBD1
size: -
V: TRBV6-5
DNA: TGTGCCAGCAACCTCCCGGGACAGGGGTACAATGAGCAGTTCTTC
CDR3: CASNLPGQGYNEQFF

J: TRBJ1-1
D: -
size: -
V: TRBV6-5
DNA: TGTGCCAGCAGTTACGAGGGCGGGACTGAAGCTTTCTTT
CDR3: CASSYEGGTEAFF

J: TRBJ2-7
D: TRBD1
size: -
V: TRBV2
DNA: TGTGCCAGCAGCCGGGACAGGGACCCCCTATACGAGCAGTACTTC
CDR3: CASSRDRDPLYEQYF

J: TRBJ2-1
D: -
size: -
V: TRBV7-3
DNA: TGTGCCAGCAGCTTTTACCTGAACTGCGATGAGCAGTTCTTC
CDR3: CASSFYLNCDEQFF

J: TRBJ2-2
D: TRBD1
size: few
V: TRBV9
DNA: TGTGCCAGCATCCCACAGGGGGCGCAGATCACCGGGGAGCTGTTTTTT
CDR3: CASIPQGAQITGELFF

J: TRBJ1-2
D: -
size: -
V: TRBV28
DNA: TGTGCCAGCAGTTTAGGGCAGGGCGGGGATGGCTACACCTTC
CDR3: CASSLGQGGDGYTF

J: TRBJ2-6
D: -
size: -
V: TRBV9
DNA: TGTGCCAGCAGCGTAACGGGATCTGGGGCCAACGTCCTGACTTTC
CDR3: CASSVTGSGANVLTF

J: TRBJ2-2
D: -
size: few
V: TRBV5-8
DNA: TGTGCCAGCAGCTTTTGGGCTCGGGGCACCGGGGAGCTGTTTTTT
CDR3: CASSFWARGTGELFF

J: TRBJ2-1
D: TRBD2
size: -
V: TRBV10-3
DNA: TGTGCCATCAGCCACACTAGCGGGGGGGTTAATGAGCAGTTCTTC
CDR3: CAISHTSGGVNEQFF

J: TRBJ1-5
D: TRBD1
size: -
V: TRBV7-9
DNA: TGTGCCAGCAGCTTAGCGGTGGGACAGGTTAATCAGCCCCAGCATTTT
CDR3: CASSLAVGQVNQPQHF

J: TRBJ1-1
D: -
size: once
V: TRBV9
DNA: TGTGCCAGCAGCGTTGGGCCGAACACTGAAGCTTTCTTT
CDR3: CASSVGPNTEAFF

J: TRBJ2-7
D: TRBD2
size: few
V: TRBV18
DNA: TGTGCCAGCTCACAAGCGGGGACCTACGAGCAGTACTTC
CDR3: CASSQAGTYEQYF

J: TRBJ2-2
D: -
size: -
V: TRBV2
DNA: TGTGCCAGCAGTACGACAGGGAACACCGGGGAGCTGTTTTTT
CDR3: CASSTTGNTGELFF

J: TRBJ1-4
D: TRBD1
size: -
V: TRBV19
DNA: TGTGCCAGTACCGCAGACAGGGGCGCTAATGAAAAACTGTTTTTT
CDR3: CASTADRGANEKLFF

J: TRBJ2-3
D: -
size: once
V: TRBV7-2
DNA: TGTGCCAGCAGCTTAGGCGGCACAGATACGCAGTATTTT
CDR3: CASSLGGTDTQYF

J: TRBJ2-6
D: TRBD1
size: -
V: TRBV18
DNA: TGTGCCAGCTCACCGACAGGGGTTGGTGGGGCCAACGTCCTGACTTTC
CDR3: CASSPTGVGGANVLTF

J: TRBJ2-1
D: TRBD2
size: -
V: TRBV10-3
DNA: TGTGCCATCAGCGGACTAGCGGGCCTCGGGCCTCGGAATGAGCAGTTCTTC
CDR3: CAISGLAGLGPRNEQFF

J: TRBJ2-1
D: -
size: -
V: TRBV9
DNA: TGTGCCAGCAGCCCCCGGGGTGACTCCTACAATGAGCAGTTCTTC
CDR3: CASSPRGDSYNEQFF

J: TRBJ1-1
D: -
size: -
V: TRBV6-5
DNA: TGTGCCAGCAGCAAGCTACGCTCCAACACTGAAGCTTTCTTT
CDR3: CASSKLRSNTEAFF